Given below is one T cell receptor (beta chain) in context. The data stem from a study of CD8 T cells in Susac syndrome. Unmatched junction bases numbered 4, after V lost 3 bases and J lost 2 bases. Germline CDR1 is SSHAT and CDR2 is FNYEAQ (reference sequence). CDR3 length: 15 residues. RNA in amounts of about 0.45 to 1 ug was reverse transcribed with random hexamers. Each CDR3 protein is one row after TCRdb ran MiXCR on the immunoSEQ multiplex PCR reads. In the table there are roughly 28,000 distinct CDR3 sequences, about 95% of which are singletons. This sequence was found in a human donor in good health. The V call is TRBV7-7, the J call TRBJ2-3; 8 positions match TRBD2. The material sequenced was CD8+ T cells from PBMCs. The CDR3 reads CASSFRLAPTDTQYF. In nucleotides, the CDR3 is TGTGCCAGCAGCTTTAGACTAGCGCCCACAGATACGCAGTATTTT.